This T cell receptor (beta chain) came from a study of sequential checkpoint blockade in melanoma. Sequencing was performed with immunoSEQ multiplex PCR; in TCRdb, only in-frame clones are kept and a portion is missing. The sample records about 28,000 clones, approximately 88% being singletons. This CDR3 comprises 14 residues. CDR1 MNHEY and CDR2 SMNVEV come from the germline V gene (reference sequence). The V and J ends lost 6 bases and 5 bases, in that order; junction bases with no gene match: 7. Sample treatment: randomized to nivolumab then ipilimumab (arm A) or the reverse (arm B). The clonotype was recovered from a human donor with melanoma. V and J are TRBV27 and TRBJ1-2; 9 bases are a match to TRBD1. Here the sequenced sample was CD8+ T cells sorted from blood (inferred from file names), taken from a patient given nivolumab and ipilimumab in sequence. CDR3 sequence (DNA): TGTGCCAGCAGCGGCTGGGGACAGGGATATGGCTACACCTTC. Protein sequence: CASSGWGQGYGYTF.